These 11 T cell receptor beta chains came from one sample sequenced in a study of blood T cell repertoires in COVID-19. Sequencing was performed with immunoSEQ multiplex PCR; in TCRdb, only in-frame clones are kept and a portion is missing. In the table there are 300,000 or so clones, about 90% of which are singletons. What was sequenced was peripheral blood. These receptors came from a woman between 40 and 55 years old with acute or convalescent COVID-19.

This chain connects TRBV20-1 to TRBJ2-3; no clear D gene. Per the germline V gene, CDR1 is DFQATT and CDR2 is SNEGSKA (reference sequence). Deletions cut 5 bases from V and 2 bases from J, with 2 bases between. The CDR3 totals 10 residues. Here the CDR3 DNA reads TGCAGTGCTCTCACAGATACGCAGTATTTT. Its protein is CSALTDTQYF.

The V gene is TRBV6-7, the J gene TRBJ2-7; D possibly corresponds to TRBD2 (6 bases). TRBV6-7 counts as an open reading frame of uncertain function. This CDR3 contains 15 residues. The V and J ends lost 8 bases and 1 base respectively, with 18 bases between them. In nucleotides, the CDR3 is TGTGCCAGCTATACCGCGGGACTGCCGTCCTACGAGCAGTACGTC. Residues: CASYTAGLPSYEQYV.

The chain uses TRBV30 and TRBJ2-1; 11 nucleotides align to TRBD2. V lost 6 bases and J lost 3; bases outside the gene matches: 19. Germline assignment: CDR1 GTSNPN and CDR2 SVGIG (reference sequence). This CDR3 contains 19 residues. The CDR3 reads CACSRKLLAGGPFYNEQFF. The CDR3 region has the DNA TGTGCCTGTTCGAGAAAACTCCTAGCGGGGGGACCGTTCTACAATGAGCAGTTCTTC.

Turning to this clone: At one end, the junction sequence differs from germline, possibly due to a read error. The chain is built from TRBV30 and TRBJ2-4, with 9 bases lining up with TRBD1. Germline V lookup: CDR1 GTSNPN, CDR2 SVGIG (reference sequence). The CDR3 is made up of 12 amino acids. CDR3: CAWGSVRGQGHF. In nucleotides, the CDR3 is TGTGCCTGGGGATCAGTGAGGGGACAGGGACACTTC.

The V and J genes are TRBV9 and TRBJ2-3; 7 positions match TRBD2. Germline V gene data show CDR1 as SGDLS and CDR2 as YYNGEE. The CDR3 has 15 residues. The ends lost 0 bases at V and 5 bases at J; junction bases unmatched: 6. CDR3 amino acids: CASSVGTGGVDTQYF. DNA of the CDR3: TGTGCCAGCAGCGTAGGGACGGGGGGTGTAGATACGCAGTATTTT. Full variable domain (remainder filled in from reference TRBV9 and TRBJ2-3): DSGVTQTPKHLITATGQRVTLRCSPRSGDLSVYWYQQSLDQGLQFLIQYYNGEERAKGNILERFSAQQFPDLHSELNLSSLELGDSALYFCASSVGTGGVDTQYFGPGTRLTVL.

The V gene is TRBV18, the J gene TRBJ1-1, with unresolved D. V gave up 0 bases and J gave up 0 bases, with 8 bases separating them. The CDR3 has 15 amino acids. The germline gives CDR1 KGHSH, CDR2 LQKENI. CDR3: CASSPPGLLNTEAFF. The CDR3, as DNA: TGTGCCAGCTCACCACCTGGACTCTTGAACACTGAAGCTTTCTTT. The entire variable domain, with the rest obtained from reference TRBV18 and TRBJ1-1, is as follows: NAGVMQNPRHLVRRRGQEARLRCSPMKGHSHVYWYRQLPEEGLKFMVYLQKENIIDESGMPKERFSAEFPKEGPSILRIQQVVRGDSAAYFCASSPPGLLNTEAFFGQGTRLTVV.

The chain has TRBV4-2 and TRBJ1-2; D perhaps matches TRBD1 (5 bases). Looked up from germline, CDR1 is LGHNA and CDR2 is YNFKEQ. The V end was cut by 1 base, the J end by 7 bases, with 13 bases between. The CDR3 has 14 residues. The CDR3 loop reads CASSQVALGGGYTF. The CDR3 DNA reads as TGTGCCAGCAGCCAAGTCGCCTTGGGGGGTGGCTACACCTTC.

The DNA of the CDR3 is TGTGCCAGCAGTGGCACAGGGGGCCTGAGCAATCAGCCCCAGCATTTT. It yields the protein CASSGTGGLSNQPQHF. The chain employs TRBV6-1 and TRBJ1-5; 9 bases map to TRBD1. The germline V gene encodes CDR1 MNHNS and CDR2 SASEGT. V lost 4 bases to trimming and J lost 1 base; unmatched junction nucleotides: 5. The CDR3 runs to 16 residues.

The V call is TRBV27, the J call TRBJ1-2; D gene unclear. CDR3 length: 13 amino acids. Germline V CDR1 and CDR2: MNHEY, SMNVEV (reference sequence). V shed 7 bases and J shed 4 bases, with 13 bases lying between them. In DNA, the CDR3 is TGTGCCAGCAAAAGTTCAGGAACCTATGGCTACACCTTC. Protein sequence: CASKSSGTYGYTF.

This clone has only a few counts. This chain uses TRBV9 with TRBJ1-6; D is unclear. The CDR3 spans 13 residues. V was trimmed by 4 bases and J by 7 bases, leaving 9 bases between them. Per germline, CDR1 SGDLS and CDR2 YYNGEE. The CDR3 sequence: CASSPRRNSPLHF. The DNA for the CDR3 is TGTGCCAGCAGCCCAAGGAGGAATTCACCCCTCCACTTT.

The J gene is TRBJ1-2, the V gene TRBV6-2 or TRBV6-3, with TRBD1 as a possible D gene (6 bases). The CDR3 runs to 16 residues. CDR1 MNHEY and CDR2 SVGEGT come from the germline V gene. V was pared by 0 bases and J by 4 bases, with 15 bases between. CDR3 protein: CASSYSTAGASYGYTF. Here the CDR3 DNA reads TGTGCCAGCAGTTACTCGACGGCGGGGGCGAGCTATGGCTACACCTTC.